The 24 T cell receptor beta chains below were found in one sample sequenced in a study of CD8+ T cells in alopecia areata. Extraction and reverse transcription of RNA yielded cDNA as the sequencing template. Data came from immunoSEQ multiplex PCR; TCRdb stores just in-frame clones and leaves some out. Here the sample spans 150,000 to 200,000 clones, around 60% being singletons. The treatment is: oral pan-JAK inhibitor, 5-10 mg twice daily. The material sequenced was CD4+ T cells sorted from blood, taken at week 4, from a patient treated with tofacitinib. The receptors originated from a human donor with alopecia areata.

The chain has TRBV21-1 and TRBJ2-7; the table's D call TRBD1 went unverified against the DNA. TRBV21-1 is tagged as a pseudogene. The CDR3 extends over 14 amino acids. The chain's CDR3 is CASDVRDSSYEQYF. The CDR3 nucleotides read TGTGCCAGCGACGTTCGGGACAGCTCCTACGAGCAGTACTTC.

The chain links TRBV5-1 to TRBJ2-3, with a tentative D call TRBD1 (5 bases). Trimming left V 4 bases short and J 0 bases short, with 9 bases between. The CDR3 sequence is 14 residues long. The germline V gene encodes CDR1 SGHRS and CDR2 YFSETQ. In DNA form, the CDR3 reads TGCGCCAGCAGCCCGACAGTTAGCACAGATACGCAGTATTTT. Encoded protein: CASSPTVSTDTQYF.

This rearrangement joins TRBV29-1 to TRBJ2-5; tentatively, D is TRBD2 (5 bases). Germline V lookup: CDR1 SQVTM, CDR2 ANQGSEA. Trimming took off 3 bases at V and 5 bases at J, with 7 bases between the two ends. CDR3 length: 11 residues. The CDR3 protein is CSVDWRETQYF. CDR3 DNA: TGCAGCGTTGATTGGAGGGAGACCCAGTACTTC.

About this clone itself: One junction end disagrees with the germline gene, perhaps due to a read error. The chain employs TRBV7-7 and TRBJ2-5; tentatively, D is TRBD1 (5 bases). Germline V gives CDR1 SSHAT, CDR2 FNYEAQ (reference sequence). The CDR3 spans 13 residues. CDR3 DNA: TGTGCTAGCAGCTACGACAGACACGAGACCCAGTACTTC. Translating gives CASSYDRHETQYF.

This chain joins TRBV6-5 and TRBJ1-2; D unresolved. The V end lost 7 bases, the J end lost 1 base, and 7 bases lay between the germline ends. This CDR3 has 12 amino acids. The germline CDR1 and CDR2 sequences are MNHEY and SVGAGI. CDR3 DNA sequence: TGTGCCAGCAAAGCGTTTAACTATGGCTACACCTTC. Protein sequence: CASKAFNYGYTF.

The V call is TRBV5-1, the J call TRBJ2-3, with 7 bases fitting TRBD2. The V and J ends lost 2 bases and 6 bases, in that order; junction bases with no gene match: 9. CDR3 length equals 15 residues. Germline values: CDR1 SGHRS, CDR2 YFSETQ. The CDR3 here is CASSFSGVYWDTQYF. In DNA, the CDR3 is TGCGCCAGCAGCTTCAGCGGGGTTTATTGGGATACGCAGTATTTT.

This clone was detected once. Other DNA sequences from this sample encode an identical CDR3 as well. The V call is TRBV30, the J call TRBJ1-2, with D perhaps matching TRBD1 (5 bases). Germline loops: CDR1 GTSNPN, CDR2 SVGIG (reference sequence). The CDR3 has 12 amino acids. Trimming pared 0 bases from V and 3 bases from J, leaving 5 bases between. As DNA, the CDR3 is TGTGCCTGGAGTGTAGGGGACTATGGCTACACCTTC. It codes for CAWSVGDYGYTF. Full variable domain (remainder filled in from reference TRBV30 and TRBJ1-2): SQTIHQWPATLVQPVGSPLSLECTVEGTSNPNLYWYRQAAGRGLQLLFYSVGIGQISSEVPQNLSASRPQDRQFILSSKKLLLSDSGFYLCAWSVGDYGYTFGSGTRLTVV.

This clone turned up a few times. The rearrangement links TRBV10-3 to TRBJ2-2, with 8 positions matching TRBD1. V lost 4 bases and J lost 12; bases outside the gene matches: 4. The CDR3 covers 12 residues. Germline V gives CDR1 ENHRY, CDR2 SYGVKD. The CDR3 loop is CAISGGQVQLFF. CDR3 nucleotides: TGTGCCATCAGTGGGGGACAGGTCCAGCTGTTTTTT.

The chain is built from TRBV2 and TRBJ2-1; TRBD2 matches at 11 bases. Germline V lookup: CDR1 SNHLY, CDR2 FYNNEI. The CDR3 sequence is 18 residues long. V dropped 6 bases and J dropped 3; count of bases not matched to a gene: 13. This chain's CDR3 is CASSHPEPGLADYNEQFF. CDR3 nucleotides: TGTGCCAGCAGCCACCCGGAGCCGGGACTAGCGGACTACAATGAGCAGTTCTTC.

The chain links TRBV7-9 to TRBJ2-3; the D gene is possibly TRBD1 (5 bases). Trimming took 2 bases from V and 2 from J, leaving 11 bases between them. The CDR3 length is 15 residues. The germline CDR1 and CDR2 sequences are SEHNR and FQNEAQ (reference sequence). CDR3 residues: CASSLRAGPTDTQYF. The CDR3 DNA sequence: TGTGCCAGCAGCTTAAGGGCAGGGCCCACAGATACGCAGTATTTT.

J is TRBJ1-3 and V is TRBV7-9, with D unresolved. Trimming removed 2 bases at V and 6 bases at J, with 5 bases between. This CDR3 has 12 amino acids. The germline CDR1 and CDR2 sequences are SEHNR and FQNEAQ (reference sequence). DNA of the CDR3: TGTGCCAGCAGCTTACCAGAAAACACCATATATTTT. Its protein product is CASSLPENTIYF.

This chain links TRBV7-9 with TRBJ1-4; D call uncertain. Germline CDR1 is SEHNR and CDR2 is FQNEAQ (reference sequence). Trimming took 1 base from V and 6 from J, leaving 18 bases between them. The CDR3 covers 17 residues. As DNA, the CDR3 is TGTGCCAGCAGCTTAGAGTTCGAAGTAGGCGGTTATGAAAAACTGTTTTTT. It translates to CASSLEFEVGGYEKLFF.

This clone was picked up a small number of times. The chain uses TRBV30 and TRBJ1-1; tentatively, D is TRBD1 (5 bases). CDR3 size: 13 residues. V shed 5 bases and J shed 6 bases, with 16 bases lying between them. Germline V CDR1 and CDR2: GTSNPN, SVGIG (reference sequence). This chain's CDR3 is CAWCLRGIAEAFF. DNA of the CDR3: TGTGCCTGGTGTCTTAGGGGTATCGCTGAAGCTTTCTTT.

The J gene is TRBJ2-4, the V gene TRBV23-1, with 8 nucleotides matching TRBD1. TRBV23-1 is marked as an open reading frame, function uncertain. V lost 3 bases, J lost 6 bases, and 10 bases stayed unmatched. The CDR3 runs 16 residues. The chain's CDR3 is CASSQSSRGLGNIQYF. The CDR3 bases are TGCGCCAGCAGTCAGTCTAGCAGGGGGCTCGGAAACATTCAGTACTTC.

The V call is TRBV15, the J call TRBJ1-2; 11 bases are shared with TRBD1. The CDR3 runs 15 residues. Germline lookup yields CDR1 LNHNV and CDR2 YYDKDF (reference sequence). V lost 2 bases, J lost 8 bases, and 7 bases stayed unmatched. The CDR3 coding sequence is TGTGCCACCAGCAGACAGGACAGGGGGCCTAGGGGCTACACCTTC. Its protein is CATSRQDRGPRGYTF. Drawing the rest from reference TRBV15 and TRBJ1-2, the complete variable domain is DAMVIQNPRYQVTQFGKPVTLSCSQTLNHNVMYWYQQKSSQAPKLLFHYYDKDFNNEADTPDNFQSRRPNTSFCFLDIRSPGLGDTAMYLCATSRQDRGPRGYTFGSGTRLTVV.

This clone showed up just a few times. The CDR3 DNA sequence: TGTGCCAGCAGCCCCACGGACAGACAGCAGTACTTC. It encodes CASSPTDRQQYF. The chain links TRBV7-9 to TRBJ2-7; D possibly corresponds to TRBD1 (6 bases). Germline lookup yields CDR1 SEHNR and CDR2 FQNEAQ (reference sequence). The CDR3 has 12 amino acids. Trimming removed 5 bases from V and 8 bases from J, with 13 bases in between. Full variable domain (outside the CDR3, taken from reference TRBV7-9 and TRBJ2-7): DTGVSQNPRHKITKRGQNVTFRCDPISEHNRLYWYRQTLGQGPEFLTYFQNEAQLEKSRLLSDRFSAERPKGSFSTLEIQRTEQGDSAMYLCASSPTDRQQYFGPGTRLTVT.

The chain links TRBV15 to TRBJ1-4, with D possibly being TRBD1 (5 bases). Trimming stripped 0 bases from V and 6 bases from J, with 8 bases between. Looked up from germline, CDR1 is LNHNV and CDR2 is YYDKDF (reference sequence). The CDR3 has 14 residues. The CDR3 sequence: CATSRDGGYEKLFF. DNA of the CDR3: TGTGCCACCAGCAGAGACGGGGGGTATGAAAAACTGTTTTTT.

The genes are TRBV6-5 and TRBJ2-7, with TRBD1 as a possible D gene (6 bases). V lost 6 bases and J lost 0, with 12 bases in between. CDR1 is MNHEY, CDR2 SVGAGI, per germline. The CDR3 is made up of 14 amino acids. The CDR3 DNA sequence: TGTGCCAGCAGAGGGCCAGGGGTCTCCTACGAGCAGTACTTC. This gives the protein CASRGPGVSYEQYF.

This clone was counted only a few times. The V call is TRBV6-4, the J call TRBJ2-2; TRBD2 agrees at 10 bases. The ends lost 8 bases at V and 6 bases at J; junction bases unmatched: 9. Germline loops: CDR1 MRHNA, CDR2 SNTAGT. The CDR3 runs 15 residues. The CDR3 DNA follows: TGTGCCAGCCGTTTGAGCGGGGGGGCCCCCGGGGAGCTGTTTTTT. Translation: CASRLSGGAPGELFF.

The chain recombines TRBV4-2 with TRBJ1-2; D not certain. CDR3 length: 16 amino acids. Germline-derived CDR1 and CDR2 are LGHNA and YNFKEQ. Trimming cost V 0 bases and J 8 bases, with 19 bases left between them. This chain's CDR3 is CASSQDPQWATDGYTF. DNA for the CDR3: TGTGCCAGCAGCCAAGATCCCCAGTGGGCAACGGACGGCTACACCTTC.

This chain connects TRBV20-1 to TRBJ1-2; D perhaps matches TRBD1 (6 bases). V dropped 6 bases and J dropped 6 bases, with 11 bases sitting between them. Germline V gene data show CDR1 as DFQATT and CDR2 as SNEGSKA (reference sequence). The length of the CDR3 is 11 residues. CDR3 in amino acids: CSATNRDGYTF. The CDR3 region has the DNA TGCAGTGCAACGAACAGGGATGGCTACACCTTC.

The rearrangement links TRBV2 to TRBJ2-1, with 7 bases aligning to TRBD1. Germline loops: CDR1 SNHLY, CDR2 FYNNEI. The V and J ends lost 3 bases and 2 bases, in that order; junction bases with no gene match: 1. This CDR3 is built from 14 residues. The CDR3 region is CASSEGTAYNEQFF. The CDR3 nucleotides are TGTGCCAGCAGTGAGGGGACAGCCTACAATGAGCAGTTCTTC.

The chain combines TRBV7-2 with TRBJ2-5; D possibly corresponds to TRBD1 (5 bases). This CDR3 is 17 amino acids long. The V end lost 1 base, the J end lost 5 bases, and 20 bases lay between the germline ends. The germline V gene has CDR1 SGHTA and CDR2 FQGNSA. The CDR3: CASSLGLGHRIRETQYF. The DNA of the CDR3 is TGTGCCAGCAGCTTAGGTCTCGGGCACAGGATCCGGGAGACCCAGTACTTC.

The chain links TRBV2 to TRBJ2-7; 7 nucleotides match TRBD1. The germline CDR1 and CDR2 sequences are SNHLY and FYNNEI. After removal of 5 bases from V and 3 bases from J, the junction contained 10 bases not matched to a gene. The CDR3 is 15 amino acids. The CDR3 DNA sequence: TGTGCCAGCAGTCTCACAGGGGTCACTAACTACGAGCAGTACTTC. Protein: CASSLTGVTNYEQYF.